This TCR beta chain was recorded in a study of blood T cell repertoires in COVID-19. Original data processing: Quantification of nucleated cells was approximated via reference gene primer amplification. TCRdb's copy holds only in-frame clones and misses some; the assay was immunoSEQ multiplex PCR. V, J and clone size derive from that table, while D and trimming were established from the DNA sequence. The table lists about 100,000 clones, roughly 85% of them singletons. In germline, CDR1 is SGHDT, CDR2 YYEEEE. V dropped 3 bases and J dropped 6; count of bases not matched to a gene: 4. CDR3 size: 14 residues.

This clonotype originated in a woman aged 45-65 years who had recovered from COVID-19. The gene calls are TRBV5-6 and TRBJ1-4, with 8 bases that match TRBD1. The sequencing sample was made of PBMCs or T cells enriched from blood (not recorded which). The CDR3, as DNA: TGTGCCAGCAGCTGGCAGGGGGCGTATGAAAAACTGTTTTTT. This encodes CASSWQGAYEKLFF.